The T cell receptor (beta chain) under discussion was sequenced for a study of graft-versus-host responses after intestinal transplantation. At the level of the study: All of the recipients had induction that used anti-thymocyte globulin, then tacrolimus and steroids for approximately 3 years.

With 0 bases removed from V and 7 bases from J, the gap between germline ends came to 7 bases. The CDR3 is 14 amino acids. The germline V gene has CDR1 MGHRA and CDR2 YSYEKL. This clone was found once. Antigen: not known. Repertoires were generated with immunoSEQ multiplex PCR, while TCRdb's copy carries only in-frame clones and drops some. There are about 93,000 clones in the sample; over 85% occur only once, and approximately 0.5% lies in the top ten. Overall study findings and caveats: Researchers found peak circulating GvH clone levels linked to early post-transplant HvG declines.

Material: unstimulated CD8+ T cells sorted from spleen or lymph node cells, obtained before intestinal transplant. The V and J genes are TRBV4-1 and TRBJ2-6, with D possibly TRBD2 on 6 matching bases. The origin of this receptor is a human donor who received an intestinal transplant. CDR3 in DNA: TGCGCCAGCAGCCAAGAGGGGGGAGCCAACGTCCTGACTTTC. Translation: CASSQEGGANVLTF.